This TCR beta chain appears in the sequencing data of a study of Ad26.COV2.S vaccination and SARS-CoV-2 variants. Study as a whole: COV1001, an Ad26.COV2.S trial, supplied this vaccine-arm donor. Whole-study findings and limits: Reportedly, spike-specific CD8+ and CD4+ T cell responses achieved substantial breadth once vaccination had taken place. Spike-specific TCR breadth ran higher among vaccine recipients than placebo recipients.

CDR3 length: 16 residues. Details on this clone: Its antigen remains unknown.

Profiled with immunoSEQ multiplex PCR; TCRdb holds only in-frame clones, not every one. The data show roughly 320,000 clones, 86% seen once. Regarding treatment: 19 received Ad26.COV2.S at low or high dose, single or two shots; 5 received placebo; per-sample allocation not given. Material that was analyzed had been drawn on day 63 after the first vaccine or placebo injection. Boston supplied an adult donor aged 18-55 years. The chain uses TRBV21-1 and TRBJ1-1. TRBV21-1 is labeled a pseudogene. This specimen was peripheral blood, taken in a trial of Ad26.COV2.S vaccine versus placebo. This TCR came from a person aged 18 to 65 who received the Ad26.COV2.S COVID-19 vaccine or a placebo. The CDR3, as DNA: TGTGCCAGCAGCCGGGAGCTAAGGGGGTGGAACACTGAAGCTTTCTTT. It encodes CASSRELRGWNTEAFF.